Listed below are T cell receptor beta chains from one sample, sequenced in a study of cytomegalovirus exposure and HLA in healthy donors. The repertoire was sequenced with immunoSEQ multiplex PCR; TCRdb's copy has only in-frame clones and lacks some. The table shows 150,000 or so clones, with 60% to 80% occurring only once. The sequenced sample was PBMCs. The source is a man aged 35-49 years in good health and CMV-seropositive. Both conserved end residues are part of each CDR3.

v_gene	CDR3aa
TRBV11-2	CASSFITTEQYF
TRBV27	CASSFVPGDTEAFF
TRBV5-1	CASSLETGRNTGELFF
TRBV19	CASRPSGANGLTF
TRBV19	CASSREGGFNEQFF
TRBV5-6	CASSSSSYEQYF
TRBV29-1	CSVQLLAGITDTQYF
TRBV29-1	CSVEWQGSDEQFF
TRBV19	CASSIYRGQEKLFF
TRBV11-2	CASSLVTGPYEQYF
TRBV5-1	CASNEVSGELFF
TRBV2	CASNPGQGNEQFF
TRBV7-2	CASSLGGGYAGELFF
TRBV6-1	CASRDRLYTEAFF
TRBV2	CASSLAENTEAFF
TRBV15	CATSRETTEETQYF
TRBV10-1	CASSPGLAGDRNEQFF
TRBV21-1	CASSRGGGTIDTQYF
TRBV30	CAWTRTLGTDTQYF
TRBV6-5	CASSYSGQGFEQYF
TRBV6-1	CASRASSGNTIYF
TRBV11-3	CASSKTDNYGYTF
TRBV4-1	CASSPKGGGRASDTQYF
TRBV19	CASAQASGANGLTF
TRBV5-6	CASSLQGQRINQPQHF
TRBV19	CASTRGQGPGNTIYF
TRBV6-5	CASSRTGDLYGYTF
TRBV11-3	CASSLVGRGSGNTIYF
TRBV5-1	CASRPQAGTENTEAFF
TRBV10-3	CALQTAGKGGYTF
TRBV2	CASSESSVEIDKNIQYF
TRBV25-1	CASSEGFERGTYEQYF
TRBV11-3	CASSRDSFDSSYEQYF
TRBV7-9	CASTQAGTVDPKAFF
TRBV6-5	CASGGGREETQYF
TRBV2	CASTTRSGGTGELFF
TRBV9	CASSPTPLAASTDTQYF
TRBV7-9	CASSPRQGSFAEAFF
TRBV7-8	CASGSSGSSYEQYF
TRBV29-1	CTYVRWETQYF
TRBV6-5	CASSYFRGGTEAFF
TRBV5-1	CASSGTSWGTDTQYF
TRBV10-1	CASRRTGSSYEQYF
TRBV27	CASSFTGVHYGYTF
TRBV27	CASSPDYPTDTQYF
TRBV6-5	CASTRLANSEQYF
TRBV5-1	CASSGDRYGYTF
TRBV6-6	CASSIGQASSSEQYF
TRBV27	CASGLTSGSYEQYF